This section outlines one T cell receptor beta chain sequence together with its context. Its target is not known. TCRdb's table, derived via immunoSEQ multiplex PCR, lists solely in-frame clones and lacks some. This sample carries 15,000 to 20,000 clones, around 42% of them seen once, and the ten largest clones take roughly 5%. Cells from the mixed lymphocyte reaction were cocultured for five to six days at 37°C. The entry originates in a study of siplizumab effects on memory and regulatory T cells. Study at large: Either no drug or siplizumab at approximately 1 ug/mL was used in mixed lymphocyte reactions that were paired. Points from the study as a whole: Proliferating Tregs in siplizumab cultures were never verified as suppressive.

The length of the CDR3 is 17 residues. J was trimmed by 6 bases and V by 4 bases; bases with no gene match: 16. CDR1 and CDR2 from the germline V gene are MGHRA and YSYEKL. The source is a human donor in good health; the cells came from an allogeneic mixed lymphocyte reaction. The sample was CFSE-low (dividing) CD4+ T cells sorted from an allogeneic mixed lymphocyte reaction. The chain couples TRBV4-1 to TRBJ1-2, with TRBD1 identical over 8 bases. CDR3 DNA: TGCGCCAGCAGCCTTGTTATAGCGGCAGGGGGCGCGGATGGCTACACCTTC. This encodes CASSLVIAAGGADGYTF.